The TCR beta chain under discussion was sequenced for a study of T cell responses to AZD1222 COVID-19 vaccine. Study-level points and caveats: Only after the peak T cell response were repertoires sampled.

Notes on this clone: Its target is not known.

Profiled with immunoSEQ multiplex PCR; TCRdb holds only in-frame clones, not every one. The table lists more than 95,000 clones, 88% of them singletons, with around 3.8% in the top ten. Germline V gene data show CDR1 as SGHNT and CDR2 as YYREEE (reference sequence). Trimming cost V 4 bases and J 0 bases; bases outside gene matches: 6. The CDR3 runs 15 residues. This chain connects TRBV5-4 to TRBJ1-1, with 7 bases lining up with TRBD1. Sample: peripheral blood, taken 28 days after the second AZD1222 dose. The receptor was derived from an adult who received the AZD1222 COVID-19 vaccine. CDR3 DNA: TGTGCCAGCAGCCGGCCACAGGGGTTGAACACTGAAGCTTTCTTT. As protein: CASSRPQGLNTEAFF.